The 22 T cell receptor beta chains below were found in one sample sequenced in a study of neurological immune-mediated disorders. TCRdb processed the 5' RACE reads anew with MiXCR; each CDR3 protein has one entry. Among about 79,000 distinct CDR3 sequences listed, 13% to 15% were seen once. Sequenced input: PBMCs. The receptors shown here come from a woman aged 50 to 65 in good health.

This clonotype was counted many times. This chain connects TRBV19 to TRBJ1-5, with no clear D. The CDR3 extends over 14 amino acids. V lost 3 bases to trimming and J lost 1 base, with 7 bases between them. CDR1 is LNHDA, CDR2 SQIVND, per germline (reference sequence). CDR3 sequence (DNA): TGTGCCAGTAGTATCGACATGAGCAATCAGCCCCAGCATTTT. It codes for CASSIDMSNQPQHF. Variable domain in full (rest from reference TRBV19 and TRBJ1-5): DGGITQSPKYLFRKEGQNVTLSCEQNLNHDAMYWYRQDPGQGLRLIYYSQIVNDFQKGDIAEGYSVSREKKESFPLTVTSAQKNPTAFYLCASSIDMSNQPQHFGDGTRLSIL.

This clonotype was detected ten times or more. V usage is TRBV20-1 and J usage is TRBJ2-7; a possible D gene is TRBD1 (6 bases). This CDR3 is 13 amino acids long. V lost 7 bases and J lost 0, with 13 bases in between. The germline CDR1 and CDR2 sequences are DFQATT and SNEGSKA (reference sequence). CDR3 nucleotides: TGCAGTGTAGCGACAGGTCTCTCCTACGAGCAGTACTTC. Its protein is CSVATGLSYEQYF.

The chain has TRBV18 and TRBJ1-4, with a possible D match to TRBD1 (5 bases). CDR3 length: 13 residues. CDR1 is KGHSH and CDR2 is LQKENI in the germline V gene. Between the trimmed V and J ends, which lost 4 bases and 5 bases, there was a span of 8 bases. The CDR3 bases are TGTGCCAGCTCACGGGGACGAAATGAAAAACTGTTTTTT. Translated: CASSRGRNEKLFF.

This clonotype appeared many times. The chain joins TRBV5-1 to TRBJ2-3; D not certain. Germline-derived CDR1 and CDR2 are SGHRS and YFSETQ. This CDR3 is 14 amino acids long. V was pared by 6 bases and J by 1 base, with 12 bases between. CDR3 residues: CASKDKRGTDTQYF. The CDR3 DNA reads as TGCGCCAGCAAGGATAAAAGGGGCACAGATACGCAGTATTTT.

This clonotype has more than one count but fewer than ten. In nucleotides, the CDR3 is TGCAGCGTTTACTCTGGAAACACCATATATTTT. The encoded protein is CSVYSGNTIYF. The V gene is TRBV29-1, the J gene TRBJ1-3; no definite D call. V shed 5 bases and J shed 0 bases, with 2 bases lying between them. The germline V gene has CDR1 SQVTM and CDR2 ANQGSEA. This CDR3 is 11 amino acids long.

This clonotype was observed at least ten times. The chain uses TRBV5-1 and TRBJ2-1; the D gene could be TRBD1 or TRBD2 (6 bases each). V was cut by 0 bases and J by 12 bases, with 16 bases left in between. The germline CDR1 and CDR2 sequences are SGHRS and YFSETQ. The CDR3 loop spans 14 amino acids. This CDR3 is CASSLGVGGLLQFF. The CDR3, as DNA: TGCGCCAGCAGCTTGGGTGTAGGGGGGCTTCTGCAGTTCTTC.

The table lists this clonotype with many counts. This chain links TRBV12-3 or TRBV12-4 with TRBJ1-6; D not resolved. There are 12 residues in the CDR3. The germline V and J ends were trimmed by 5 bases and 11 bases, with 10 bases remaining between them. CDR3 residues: CASSPSDAPLHF. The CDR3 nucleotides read TGTGCCAGCAGTCCCTCGGATGCACCCCTCCACTTT.

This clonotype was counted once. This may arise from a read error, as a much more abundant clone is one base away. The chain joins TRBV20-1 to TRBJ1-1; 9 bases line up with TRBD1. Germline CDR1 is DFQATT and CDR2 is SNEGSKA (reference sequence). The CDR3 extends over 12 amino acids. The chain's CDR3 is CTAPDRGAEAFF. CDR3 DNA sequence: TGCACTGCCCCGGACAGGGGAGCTGAAGCTTTCTTT.

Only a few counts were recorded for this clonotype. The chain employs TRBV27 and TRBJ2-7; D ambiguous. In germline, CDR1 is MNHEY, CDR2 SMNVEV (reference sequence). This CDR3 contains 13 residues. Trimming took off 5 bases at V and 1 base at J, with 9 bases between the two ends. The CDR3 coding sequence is TGTGCCAGCAGTACATCCAAGTCCTACGAGCAGTACTTC. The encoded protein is CASSTSKSYEQYF.

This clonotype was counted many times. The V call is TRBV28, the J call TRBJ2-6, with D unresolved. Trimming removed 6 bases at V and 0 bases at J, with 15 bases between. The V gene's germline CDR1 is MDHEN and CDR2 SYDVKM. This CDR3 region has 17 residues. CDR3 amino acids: CASRDAISSSGANVLTF. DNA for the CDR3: TGTGCCAGCAGAGATGCCATTTCCTCCTCTGGGGCCAACGTCCTGACTTTC.

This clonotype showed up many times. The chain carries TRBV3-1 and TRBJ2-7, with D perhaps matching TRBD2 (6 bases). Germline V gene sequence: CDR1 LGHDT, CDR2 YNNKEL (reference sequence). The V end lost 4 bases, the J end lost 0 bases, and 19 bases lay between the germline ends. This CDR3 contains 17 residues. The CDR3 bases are TGTGCCAGCAGCCCCTCGGATTACGGGACTTCCTCCTACGAGCAGTACTTC. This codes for CASSPSDYGTSSYEQYF.

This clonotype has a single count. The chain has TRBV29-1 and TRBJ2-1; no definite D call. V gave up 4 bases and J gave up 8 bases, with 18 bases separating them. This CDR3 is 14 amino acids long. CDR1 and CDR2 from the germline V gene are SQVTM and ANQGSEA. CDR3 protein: CSVGGTPNVDEQFF. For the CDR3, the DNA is TGCAGCGTTGGGGGTACTCCCAATGTGGATGAGCAGTTCTTC.

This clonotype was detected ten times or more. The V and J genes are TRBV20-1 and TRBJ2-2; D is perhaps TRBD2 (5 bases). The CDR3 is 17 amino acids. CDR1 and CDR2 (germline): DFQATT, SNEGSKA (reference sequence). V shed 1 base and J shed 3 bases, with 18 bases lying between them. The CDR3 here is CSARVRGDGWDTGELFF. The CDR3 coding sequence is TGCAGTGCTAGAGTTCGGGGAGACGGGTGGGACACCGGGGAGCTGTTTTTT.

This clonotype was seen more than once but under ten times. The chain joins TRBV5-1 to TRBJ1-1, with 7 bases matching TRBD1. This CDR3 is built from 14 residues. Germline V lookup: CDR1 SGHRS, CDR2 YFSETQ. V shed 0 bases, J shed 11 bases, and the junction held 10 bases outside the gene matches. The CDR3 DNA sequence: TGCGCCAGCAGCTTGGGGAACGAGGGGGCCATGGCTTTCTTT. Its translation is CASSLGNEGAMAFF.

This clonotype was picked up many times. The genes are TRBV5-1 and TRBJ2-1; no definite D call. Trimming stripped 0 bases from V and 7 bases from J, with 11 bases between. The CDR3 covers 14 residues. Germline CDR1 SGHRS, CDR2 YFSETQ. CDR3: CASSLAVSRNEQFF. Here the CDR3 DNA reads TGCGCCAGCAGCTTGGCCGTGTCAAGGAATGAGCAGTTCTTC.

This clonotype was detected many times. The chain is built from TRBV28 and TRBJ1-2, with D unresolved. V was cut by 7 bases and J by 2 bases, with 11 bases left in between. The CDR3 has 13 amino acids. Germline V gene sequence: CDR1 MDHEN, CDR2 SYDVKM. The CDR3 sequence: CASISHENYGYTF. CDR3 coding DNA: TGTGCCAGCATATCCCACGAAAACTATGGCTACACCTTC.

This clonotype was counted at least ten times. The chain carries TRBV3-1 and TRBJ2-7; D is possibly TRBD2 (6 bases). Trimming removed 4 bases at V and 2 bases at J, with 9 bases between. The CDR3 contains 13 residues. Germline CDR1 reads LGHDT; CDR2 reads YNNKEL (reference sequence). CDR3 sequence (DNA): TGTGCCAGCAGCCGGACTACCACCTACGAGCAGTACTTC. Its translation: CASSRTTTYEQYF.

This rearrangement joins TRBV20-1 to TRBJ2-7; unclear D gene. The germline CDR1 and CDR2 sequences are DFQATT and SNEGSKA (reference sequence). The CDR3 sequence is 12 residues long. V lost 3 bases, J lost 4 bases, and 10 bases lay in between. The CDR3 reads CSARVLAYEQYF. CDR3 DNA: TGCAGTGCTAGGGTCCTGGCATACGAGCAGTACTTC.

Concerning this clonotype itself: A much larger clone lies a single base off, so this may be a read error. CDR3 nucleotides: TGTGCCAGCAGCCCAGAGACAGGGAATAGATCACACCTCCACTTT. It codes for CASSPETGNRSHLHF. This chain links TRBV7-9 with TRBJ1-6, with 7 bases aligning to TRBD1. CDR3 length: 15 residues. Germline V CDR1 and CDR2: SEHNR, FQNEAQ (reference sequence).

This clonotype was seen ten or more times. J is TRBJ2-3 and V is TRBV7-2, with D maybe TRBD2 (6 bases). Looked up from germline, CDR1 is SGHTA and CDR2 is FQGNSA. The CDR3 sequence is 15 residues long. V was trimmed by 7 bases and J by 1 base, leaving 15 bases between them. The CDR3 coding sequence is TGTGCCAGCACTCCGGGGGACGGCGGCACAGATACGCAGTATTTT. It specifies CASTPGDGGTDTQYF.

In nucleotides, the CDR3 is TGTGCCAGCAGTGCGACTAGCGCGAACAATGAGCAGTTCTTC. Translating it yields CASSATSANNEQFF. The chain joins TRBV6-1 to TRBJ2-1, with 8 bases lining up with TRBD2. The CDR3 runs 14 residues. Trimming at V came to 4 bases and at J to 5 bases, leaving 4 bases not matched to a gene. Per the germline V gene, CDR1 is MNHNS and CDR2 is SASEGT.

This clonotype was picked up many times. The CDR3 sequence is CSGRGTGSNEKLFF. The CDR3, as DNA: TGCAGCGGCCGAGGGACAGGGTCTAATGAAAAACTGTTTTTT. This rearrangement joins TRBV29-1 to TRBJ1-4; 9 bases match TRBD1. This CDR3 comprises 14 residues. Trimming at V came to 7 bases and at J to 3 bases, leaving 6 bases not matched to a gene. CDR1 is SQVTM and CDR2 is ANQGSEA in the germline V gene.